This entry lists 32 T cell receptor beta chains sequenced from one sample in a study of blood T cell repertoires in COVID-19. Clones were sequenced by immunoSEQ multiplex PCR, and TCRdb holds only the in-frame ones, with some missing. The repertoire includes approximately 100,000 clones, 70% to 90% of them detected once, and less than 2.5% sits in the top ten. The sample comprised peripheral blood. These receptors came from a human donor in a cohort sampled during active COVID-19.

The genes are TRBV7-2 and TRBJ2-7; 7 bases fit TRBD2. Germline CDR1 is SGHTA and CDR2 is FQGNSA. The CDR3 spans 17 residues. V lost 0 bases to trimming and J lost 5 bases; unmatched junction nucleotides: 13. The CDR3 DNA is TGTGCCAGCAGCTTAGCGGGGGGGAGGTTCTTGGGGCACGAGCAGTACTTC. Translation: CASSLAGGRFLGHEQYF. Full variable domain (missing parts from reference TRBV7-2 and TRBJ2-7): GAGVSQSPSNKVTEKGKDVELRCDPISGHTALYWYRQSLGQGLEFLIYFQGNSAPDKSGLPSDRFSAERTGGSVSTLTIQRTQQEDSAVYLCASSLAGGRFLGHEQYFGPGTRLTVT.

The CDR3 DNA reads TGTGCCAGCAGTTACGAGGGACTTGATCAAAACATTCAGTACTTC. Translated, it gives CASSYEGLDQNIQYF. V usage is TRBV6-2 or TRBV6-3 and J usage is TRBJ2-4; weak D call: TRBD2 (6 bases). The CDR3 sequence is 15 residues long. Looked up from germline, CDR1 is MNHEY and CDR2 is SVGEGT. The V end lost 2 bases, the J end lost 5 bases, and 13 bases lay between the germline ends.

This chain joins TRBV7-9 and TRBJ2-1, with 8 bases identical to TRBD2. CDR3 length: 15 residues. Germline CDR1 reads SEHNR; CDR2 reads FQNEAQ (reference sequence). V shed 7 bases, J shed 4 bases, and the junction held 9 bases outside the gene matches. The CDR3 nucleotides are TGTGCCAGCATCGCTTCGGCGGGAGGTTACAATGAGCAGTTCTTC. As protein: CASIASAGGYNEQFF.

This rearrangement joins TRBV3-1 (or the pseudogene TRBV3-2) to TRBJ2-5; 10 bases are a match to TRBD2. V trimming: 9 bases; J trimming: 3 bases; junction bases outside the gene matches: 4. CDR1 LGHDT and CDR2 YNNKEL come from the germline V gene (reference sequence). The CDR3 has 13 amino acids. DNA of the CDR3: TGTGCCAGTCGGCTAGCGGGGGAAGAGACCCAGTACTTC. Encoded protein: CASRLAGEETQYF.

V usage is TRBV27 and J usage is TRBJ2-1; maybe TRBD2 (6 bases). Per germline, CDR1 MNHEY and CDR2 SMNVEV (reference sequence). The CDR3 is 15 residues long. The V gene lost 2 bases and the J gene lost 2 bases, with 10 bases spanning the gap. The CDR3 region is CASSLGAGTYNEQFF. The CDR3 nucleotides are TGTGCCAGCAGTTTAGGGGCGGGGACCTACAATGAGCAGTTCTTC.

The chain links TRBV24-1 to TRBJ2-2; D gene unclear. Germline CDR1 and CDR2: KGHDR and SFDVKD. The CDR3 is 15 residues long. V was clipped by 5 bases and J by 6 bases, with 15 bases between them. CDR3 loop: CATSALPPLSGELFF. CDR3 coding DNA: TGTGCCACCAGTGCTCTACCTCCCTTGTCCGGGGAGCTGTTTTTT.

This chain joins TRBV18 and TRBJ2-7, with unresolved D. CDR1 and CDR2 (germline): KGHSH, LQKENI. V lost 2 bases and J 4 bases, leaving 18 bases between the germline ends. This CDR3 contains 16 residues. The CDR3 nucleotides read TGTGCCAGCTCACCATTGCCAGCCTCAACTATTTACGAGCAGTACTTC. Translated: CASSPLPASTIYEQYF.

The chain has TRBV19 and TRBJ1-4; 9 bases map to TRBD1. This CDR3 contains 14 residues. V lost 11 bases, J lost 8 bases, and 12 bases stayed unmatched. Germline loops: CDR1 LNHDA, CDR2 SQIVND (reference sequence). In DNA form, the CDR3 reads TGTGCCGTCAAACCGGGACAGGGTGAAGAAAAACTGTTTTTT. It yields the protein CAVKPGQGEEKLFF.

This clone has only a few counts. The chain is built from TRBV18 and TRBJ1-2; 9 positions agree with TRBD1. CDR1 is KGHSH, CDR2 LQKENI, per germline. The V and J ends lost 5 bases and 4 bases, in that order; junction bases with no gene match: 2. The CDR3 spans 13 residues. CDR3 sequence reads: CASSGTGSYGYTF. CDR3 coding DNA: TGTGCCAGCTCAGGGACAGGGTCCTATGGCTACACCTTC.

V usage is TRBV12-5 and J usage is TRBJ2-2; D is perhaps TRBD1 (6 bases). The V end lost 1 base, the J end lost 1 base, and 13 bases lay between the germline ends. Per germline, CDR1 LGHNT and CDR2 FRNRAP. The CDR3 length is 17 residues. DNA of the CDR3: TGTGCTAGTGGTTTGGCGACCGGGACAATGAACACCGGGGAGCTGTTTTTT. Amino acid sequence: CASGLATGTMNTGELFF.

The chain joins TRBV5-1 to TRBJ2-1, with 9 positions matching TRBD2. Germline loops: CDR1 SGHRS, CDR2 YFSETQ. V trimming: 0 bases; J trimming: 4 bases; junction bases outside the gene matches: 5. CDR3 length: 16 amino acids. As DNA, the CDR3 is TGCGCCAGCAGCTTGGGATCACTAGCGGGTTACAATGAGCAGTTCTTC. It encodes CASSLGSLAGYNEQFF.

The chain carries TRBV7-2 and TRBJ2-2, with a weak D call TRBD2 (6 bases). CDR1 is SGHTA, CDR2 FQGNSA, per germline. The CDR3 consists of 15 residues. Trimming pared 0 bases from V and 1 base from J, leaving 6 bases between. CDR3 amino acids: CASSLAGGNTGELFF. The CDR3 DNA sequence: TGTGCCAGCAGCTTAGCGGGAGGGAACACCGGGGAGCTGTTTTTT.

V and J are TRBV9 and TRBJ2-5; TRBD1 aligns across 10 bases. This CDR3 comprises 17 residues. Germline CDR1 and CDR2: SGDLS and YYNGEE. Trimming at V came to 0 bases and at J to 1 base, leaving 6 bases not matched to a gene. CDR3: CASSVAGGQGGQETQYF. The CDR3 DNA sequence: TGTGCCAGCAGCGTAGCCGGAGGACAGGGGGGCCAAGAGACCCAGTACTTC.

This chain joins TRBV11-2 and TRBJ2-2; D may be TRBD2 (6 bases). V shed 4 bases and J shed 1 base, with 10 bases lying between them. Germline V lookup: CDR1 SGHAT, CDR2 FQNNGV. This CDR3 is built from 15 residues. The CDR3 region is CASSSRERNTGELFF. The CDR3 nucleotides read TGTGCCAGCAGCTCCCGGGAGCGGAACACCGGGGAGCTGTTTTTT.

In DNA form, the CDR3 reads TGTGCCAGCAGTCCGGGACAGCTCTACGAGCAGTACTTC. Amino acids: CASSPGQLYEQYF. The chain couples TRBV6-6 to TRBJ2-7, with TRBD1 matching 7 bases. This CDR3 contains 13 residues. J lost 3 bases, V lost 5 bases, and 4 bases had no gene match. Looked up from germline, CDR1 is MNHNY and CDR2 is SVGAGI (reference sequence).

This clone was detected only a few times. The DNA for the CDR3 is TGTGCCAGCAGTTCCCTAACCAGACAGGGTTCTAATGAAAAACTGTTTTTT. It yields the protein CASSSLTRQGSNEKLFF. The rearrangement uses TRBV28 and TRBJ1-4, with TRBD1 matching 7 bases. The ends lost 4 bases at V and 3 bases at J; junction bases unmatched: 11. Germline V gene sequence: CDR1 MDHEN, CDR2 SYDVKM. There are 17 residues in the CDR3.

The chain uses TRBV5-4 and TRBJ2-3; D is ambiguous. V lost 4 bases to trimming and J lost 0 bases, with 9 bases between them. This CDR3 is 14 amino acids long. Germline CDR1 is SGHNT and CDR2 is YYREEE (reference sequence). The CDR3 spells CASSEQTSTDTQYF. CDR3 coding DNA: TGTGCCAGCAGCGAGCAGACTAGCACAGATACGCAGTATTTT.

The chain links TRBV7-2 to TRBJ2-7; perhaps TRBD1 as D (6 bases). Germline CDR1 reads SGHTA; CDR2 reads FQGNSA. The germline V and J ends were trimmed by 4 bases and 1 base, with 11 bases remaining between them. The CDR3 is made up of 14 amino acids. The DNA for the CDR3 is TGTGCCAGCAGCTCAGGGGACCTGTCCTACGAGCAGTACTTC. Amino acids: CASSSGDLSYEQYF.

The chain carries TRBV4-2 and TRBJ2-5; a weak D match, TRBD2 (5 bases). Trimming stripped 5 bases from V and 3 bases from J, with 13 bases between. This CDR3 region has 14 residues. Germline lookup yields CDR1 LGHNA and CDR2 YNFKEQ. In DNA form, the CDR3 reads TGTGCCAGCAGCGCTCTATCCGGGGAAGAGACCCAGTACTTC. Translation gives CASSALSGEETQYF.

The V gene is TRBV10-3, the J gene TRBJ1-6; tentatively, D is TRBD1 (6 bases). Germline V gene data show CDR1 as ENHRY and CDR2 as SYGVKD. V dropped 6 bases and J dropped 7 bases, with 13 bases sitting between them. The CDR3 has 14 residues. CDR3 protein: CAIREDRSNSPLHF. The CDR3 DNA follows: TGTGCCATCAGGGAGGACAGAAGCAATTCACCCCTCCACTTT.

The chain couples TRBV9 to TRBJ1-1; D is undetermined. The CDR3 covers 14 residues. Trimming cost V 0 bases and J 3 bases, with 9 bases left between them. Germline V gene data show CDR1 as SGDLS and CDR2 as YYNGEE. CDR3 sequence reads: CASSVARTDTEAFF. The DNA of the CDR3 is TGTGCCAGCAGCGTAGCCCGAACGGACACTGAAGCTTTCTTT.

This rearrangement joins TRBV19 to TRBJ2-7; TRBD1 aligns across 7 bases. V lost 3 bases and J lost 3; bases outside the gene matches: 11. The germline V gene has CDR1 LNHDA and CDR2 SQIVND (reference sequence). The length of the CDR3 is 16 residues. The CDR3 DNA is TGTGCCAGTAGTATTGAGTCTAGGGGACAGAGCTACGAGCAGTACTTC. Its translation is CASSIESRGQSYEQYF.

This clone was observed once. This rearrangement joins TRBV19 to TRBJ2-4; 12 nucleotides match TRBD2. CDR1 and CDR2 (germline): LNHDA, SQIVND (reference sequence). CDR3 size: 19 residues. J was trimmed by 6 bases and V by 2 bases; bases with no gene match: 14. CDR3 coding DNA: TGTGCCAGTAGTATACCCCGGACTAGCGGGGCGCGCGGCGGAAACATTCAGTACTTC. Translation: CASSIPRTSGARGGNIQYF.

The chain links TRBV7-9 to TRBJ1-2, with TRBD1 matching over 9 bases. With 4 bases clipped from V and 3 bases from J, the junction kept 6 bases outside the gene matches. The CDR3 loop spans 15 amino acids. Germline-derived CDR1 and CDR2 are SEHNR and FQNEAQ (reference sequence). CDR3 DNA: TGTGCCAGCAGCTCTCGGACAGGGGTCGACTATGGCTACACCTTC. It translates to CASSSRTGVDYGYTF. The full variable domain, with the rest looked up from reference TRBV7-9 and TRBJ1-2, is DTGVSQNPRHKITKRGQNVTFRCDPISEHNRLYWYRQTLGQGPEFLTYFQNEAQLEKSRLLSDRFSAERPKGSFSTLEIQRTEQGDSAMYLCASSSRTGVDYGYTFGSGTRLTVV.

The V gene is TRBV20-1, the J gene TRBJ2-3; unclear D gene. Trimming pared 3 bases from V and 2 bases from J, leaving 9 bases between. The CDR3 runs to 13 residues. Germline CDR1 reads DFQATT; CDR2 reads SNEGSKA (reference sequence). Here the CDR3 reads CSASLSNTDTQYF. Here the CDR3 DNA reads TGCAGTGCTAGTCTCAGTAACACAGATACGCAGTATTTT.

The V gene is TRBV2, the J gene TRBJ2-3; 8 bases match TRBD2. V shed 3 bases, J shed 0 bases, and the junction held 11 bases outside the gene matches. Germline loops: CDR1 SNHLY, CDR2 FYNNEI. The CDR3 covers 18 residues. CDR3 residues: CASSDPSGGEASTDTQYF. The CDR3 DNA follows: TGTGCCAGCAGTGACCCATCCGGGGGGGAGGCTAGCACAGATACGCAGTATTTT.

This rearrangement joins TRBV11-2 to TRBJ2-7, with D maybe TRBD1 (5 bases). The V gene's germline CDR1 is SGHAT and CDR2 FQNNGV. The CDR3 length is 11 residues. The V end lost 8 bases, the J end lost 5 bases, and 10 bases lay between the germline ends. The CDR3 nucleotides are TGTGCCAGCGGCCAGGGCAACGAGCAGTACTTC. It specifies CASGQGNEQYF.

The chain is built from TRBV2 and TRBJ1-5; weak D call: TRBD1 (5 bases). This CDR3 region has 15 residues. V dropped 2 bases and J dropped 4 bases, with 12 bases sitting between them. From germline, CDR1 is SNHLY and CDR2 FYNNEI. CDR3 protein: CASSELVGGNQPQHF. CDR3 in DNA: TGTGCCAGCAGTGAACTTGTGGGGGGTAATCAGCCCCAGCATTTT.

This chain connects TRBV25-1 to TRBJ2-3; 8 bases match TRBD1. The CDR3 has 16 amino acids. Trimming took 2 bases from V and 2 from J; bases not matched to a gene: 6. Looked up from germline, CDR1 is MGHDK and CDR2 is SYGVNS. CDR3 sequence: CASSELGQGSTDTQYF. The CDR3, as DNA: TGTGCCAGCAGTGAACTAGGACAGGGTTCCACAGATACGCAGTATTTT. The complete variable domain, with remaining parts taken from reference TRBV25-1 and TRBJ2-3, reads EADIYQTPRYLVIGTGKKITLECSQTMGHDKMYWYQQDPGMELHLIHYSYGVNSTEKGDLSSESTVSRIRTEHFPLTLESARPSHTSQYLCASSELGQGSTDTQYFGPGTRLTVL.

The chain has TRBV5-6 and TRBJ1-3; the D gene is possibly TRBD1 (5 bases). The germline V gene encodes CDR1 SGHDT and CDR2 YYEEEE. The CDR3 has 14 amino acids. Trimming took 3 bases from V and 8 from J, leaving 15 bases between them. CDR3 protein: CASSSGGLWDTIYF. The CDR3 nucleotides read TGTGCCAGCAGCTCCGGGGGACTCTGGGACACCATATATTTT.

This rearrangement joins TRBV2 to TRBJ2-3, with 13 positions matching TRBD2. The CDR3 runs 15 residues. The J segment lost 3 bases and the V segment lost 4 bases, leaving 1 base of the junction unmatched. In germline, CDR1 is SNHLY, CDR2 FYNNEI. The CDR3 here is CASSGGLAGTDTQYF. As DNA, the CDR3 is TGTGCCAGCAGTGGGGGACTAGCGGGGACAGATACGCAGTATTTT.

The chain uses TRBV3-1 (or the pseudogene TRBV3-2) and TRBJ2-2, with no clear D. The germline V and J ends were trimmed by 6 bases and 8 bases, with 10 bases remaining between them. CDR3 length: 12 amino acids. Per the germline V gene, CDR1 is LGHDT and CDR2 is YNNKEL (reference sequence). The CDR3 region is CASRSSVGELFF. DNA for the CDR3: TGTGCCAGCAGGTCCTCAGTGGGGGAGCTGTTTTTT.